This TCR beta chain emerged from a study of cytomegalovirus exposure and HLA in healthy donors. Overall study results and limits: A few chains tied to CMV proved CMV antigen-specific in vitro. In a later analysis, across HLA loci, associated TCR counts were highest for DRB1, lowest for HLA-C. An analysis done earlier found most TCR beta V segments productive about 90% or about 30% of the time.

As to this clone: Its specificity is not known.

The CDR3 spans 14 residues. Per germline, CDR1 LNHDA and CDR2 SQIVND (reference sequence). Unmatched junction bases numbered 4, after V lost 6 bases and J lost 3 bases. The PCR used 60 Vbeta and 13 Jbeta primers. Assay used: immunoSEQ multiplex PCR; TCRdb lists only in-frame clones, some missing. The sample records 130,000 or so clones, approximately 80% being singletons. Sequencing was done on a sample of PBMCs. This receptor was identified in a young man in good health and CMV-seronegative. The chain is built from TRBV19 and TRBJ1-5; 8 nucleotides agree with TRBD1. The CDR3 here is CASRLTGANQPQHF. CDR3 DNA: TGTGCCAGTAGGTTGACAGGGGCCAATCAGCCCCAGCATTTT.